The present entry profiles one T cell receptor (beta chain) with its context. Its antigen is undetermined. This CDR3 comprises 13 residues. Germline lookup yields CDR1 SGHTA and CDR2 FQGNSA. Trimming cost V 4 bases and J 9 bases, with 15 bases left between them. The data originate from a study of identifying expanded T cells in peripheral blood. Healthy donors had no documented immune events, such as infections, while sampled. Findings of the study overall: Around 1.2 clones differed between technical replicates, versus around 16 and 19 over time.

Clones were sequenced by immunoSEQ multiplex PCR, and TCRdb holds only the in-frame ones, with some missing. The sample lists some 120,000 clones, about 80% occurring once. Sequencing input: blood. This chain uses TRBV7-2 with TRBJ1-1; D possibly corresponds to TRBD1 (6 bases). The clonotype was recovered from a person aged 18 to 70 in good health. The CDR3 bases are TGTGCCAGCAGCTCCCCCGGCGGGGGCAAAGCTTTCTTT. Translation: CASSSPGGGKAFF. The entire variable domain, with the rest obtained from reference TRBV7-2 and TRBJ1-1, is as follows: GAGVSQSPSNKVTEKGKDVELRCDPISGHTALYWYRQSLGQGLEFLIYFQGNSAPDKSGLPSDRFSAERTGGSVSTLTIQRTQQEDSAVYLCASSSPGGGKAFFGQGTRLTVV.